The 5 T cell receptor beta chains listed next were all sequenced from one sample in a study of T cell responses to AZD1222 COVID-19 vaccine. The method was immunoSEQ multiplex PCR; TCRdb's version includes in-frame clones alone and lacks a portion of them. The data contain more than 70,000 clones, around 90% of them singletons. This specimen consisted of peripheral blood, obtained 28 days after the second AZD1222 dose. The receptors were gathered from an adult who received the AZD1222 COVID-19 vaccine.

The chain combines TRBV3-1 (or the pseudogene TRBV3-2) with TRBJ1-5; D is unresolved. Germline-derived CDR1 and CDR2 are LGHDT and YNNKEL (reference sequence). Trimming took off 4 bases at V and 6 bases at J, with 7 bases between the two ends. The CDR3 runs to 12 residues. CDR3 residues: CASSLIGQPQHF. In nucleotides, the CDR3 is TGTGCCAGCAGCCTAATAGGTCAGCCCCAGCATTTT.

The V call is TRBV7-9, the J call TRBJ1-1, with TRBD1 matching over 8 bases. J was trimmed by 4 bases and V by 7 bases; bases with no gene match: 11. This CDR3 is 15 amino acids long. Germline CDR1 and CDR2: SEHNR and FQNEAQ (reference sequence). CDR3 sequence (DNA): TGTGCCAGCAACAAAGACAGGGGATGGTCCACTGAAGCTTTCTTT. Protein product: CASNKDRGWSTEAFF. Full variable domain (missing parts from reference TRBV7-9 and TRBJ1-1): DTGVSQNPRHKITKRGQNVTFRCDPISEHNRLYWYRQTLGQGPEFLTYFQNEAQLEKSRLLSDRFSAERPKGSFSTLEIQRTEQGDSAMYLCASNKDRGWSTEAFFGQGTRLTVV.

This rearrangement joins TRBV18 to TRBJ2-7; TRBD2 aligns across 7 bases. The CDR3 consists of 15 residues. Germline trimming cut 3 bases from V and 3 bases from J; bases unmatched to any gene: 8. Per germline, CDR1 KGHSH and CDR2 LQKENI. The CDR3 region is CASSPAGRGLYEQYF. The CDR3 DNA sequence: TGTGCCAGCTCACCTGCAGGGAGGGGACTCTACGAGCAGTACTTC.

This clone was seen once. This chain uses TRBV11-2 with TRBJ1-6; TRBD1 matches at 7 bases. This CDR3 contains 14 residues. CDR1 and CDR2 from the germline V gene are SGHAT and FQNNGV. V shed 5 bases, J shed 6 bases, and the junction held 4 bases outside the gene matches. CDR3 region: CASSKGQINSPLHF. In DNA, the CDR3 is TGTGCCAGCAGCAAGGGACAGATTAATTCACCCCTCCACTTT.

CDR3 protein: CASGPGQEPKPQHF. The CDR3 coding sequence is TGTGCCAGTGGACCTGGACAGGAACCTAAGCCCCAGCATTTT. The V and J genes are TRBV6-5 and TRBJ1-5; 7 bases are shared with TRBD1. The V gene end was trimmed by 9 bases and the J gene end by 8 bases; junction bases not matched to a gene: 13. CDR1 and CDR2 (germline): MNHEY, SVGAGI. The CDR3 is 14 residues long.